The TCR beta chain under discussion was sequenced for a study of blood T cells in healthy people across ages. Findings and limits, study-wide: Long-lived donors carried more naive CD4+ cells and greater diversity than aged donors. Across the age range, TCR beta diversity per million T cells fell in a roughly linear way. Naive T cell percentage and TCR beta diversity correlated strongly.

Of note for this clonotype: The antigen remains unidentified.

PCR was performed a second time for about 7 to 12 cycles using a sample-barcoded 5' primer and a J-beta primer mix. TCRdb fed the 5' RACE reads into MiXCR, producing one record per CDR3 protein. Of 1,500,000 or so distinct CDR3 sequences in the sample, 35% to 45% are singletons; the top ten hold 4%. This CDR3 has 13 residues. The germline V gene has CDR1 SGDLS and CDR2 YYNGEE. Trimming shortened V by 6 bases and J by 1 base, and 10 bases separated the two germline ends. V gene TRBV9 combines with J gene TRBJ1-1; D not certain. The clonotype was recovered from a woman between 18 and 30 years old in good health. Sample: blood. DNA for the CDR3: TGTGCCAGCAACGCGGATAGGAACACTGAAGCTTTCTTT. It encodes CASNADRNTEAFF.